Reported below is one T cell receptor beta chain. It lacks a known antigen. The CDR3 covers 17 residues, taking in both the cysteine and the phenylalanine. No DNA appears here. The germline V gene encodes CDR1 SEHNR and CDR2 FQNEAQ (reference sequence). The data belong to a study of monozygotic twins with inflammatory bowel disease (dated by TCRdb to the late 2010s). Notes on the research overall: The complete study included approximately 28 monozygotic twin pairs: 19 IBD-discordant Danish pairs and nine German pairs, of which four were IBD-concordant and five were IBD-discordant. Within discordant pairs, disease-associated traits were sought mainly by comparing IBD patients with their genetically identical healthy co-twins. Each individual had, on average, about 151 000 unique TCRalpha sequences and 181 000 unique TCRbeta sequences available for analysis.

From each donor, an approximately 2.3 ml peripheral blood sample was collected into PAXgene tubes and kept at -80 degrees C. Total RNA was isolated from whole blood with the PAXgene blood miRNA kit on an automated QIAcube, without T cell sorting. Peripheral blood from monozygotic twin pairs who were concordant or discordant for inflammatory bowel disease underwent deep TCRalpha and TCRbeta repertoire profiling using unique molecular barcoding. Smoking habits were recorded for all twin pairs, and individuals were classified as current, former or never smokers. What the authors observed across the whole study: The results gave no support for a single strong signal or clonotype linked to IBD. Fewer clonotypes were shared with other individuals by IBD patients than by healthy twins, most markedly in patients showing signs of disease activity. Because patients were on differing immunosuppressive treatments, the repertoires may have picked up extra background noise and inter-individual variability. Measured by the inverse Simpson index, TCRbeta repertoire diversity was lower in IBD patients than in their healthy co-twins. Repertoire similarity did not differ between concordant and discordant twins, possibly due to limited statistical power. The analysis was unable to tell apart different T cell subtypes.

Libraries were built with 5' RACE. Preparation of each TCR library used 3,500 to 4,500 ng of total RNA. For each sample, cDNA was synthesized in eight separate reactions using SMARTScribe reverse transcriptase. During cDNA synthesis, unique molecular identifiers containing a 6-nucleotide sample barcode were introduced by template switching. TCRalpha and TCRbeta cDNA was amplified in two nested PCRs of approximately 16 and 10 cycles, and bead purification was carried out after each PCR. Before amplification, the cDNA was both treated with uracil DNA-glycosylase and purified with the QIAquick PCR purification kit. The second PCR added Illumina TruSeq-compatible adapters along with sample-specific barcodes. Library quality and concentration were assessed using TapeStation and Qubit, and roughly 5.5 ng of each library was pooled. Pooled libraries were sequenced on an Illumina HiSeq2500 single-index Rapid Run with 2 x 100 bp reads and custom sequencing primers. From the authors' description of their analysis: MiGEC version 1.2.6 was used for UMI-based consensus assembly, which corrected PCR and sequencing errors. MiXCR version 2.1.1 was used to carry out V(D)J alignment, clonotype assembly and CDR3 extraction. Gene usage, clonotype sharing and MAIT/NKT TCR abundance were normalised by analysing the top 1000, 10 000 and 20 000 clonotypes per sample. Diversity was computed as the inverse Simpson index with the vegan R package after downsampling to 27 000 UMIs. Statistical testing used paired Mann-Whitney U tests on the discordant twin pairs and applied Benjamini-Hochberg correction for multiple testing. One entry per CDR3 protein sequence results from the TCRdb reprocessing of the reads, with DNA left out. Clone size and V and J calls follow TCRdb, not the original study. The data table for this sample lists around 210,000 distinct CDR3 sequences. The top ten hold 7.5% to 8% of the sample.

In this chain, TRBV7-9 is recombined with TRBJ1-1; TCRdb picks TRBD1, but there is no DNA to check that call. The receptor's source is a human donor with ulcerative colitis or Crohn's disease, or a healthy co-twin of an affected twin (not recorded which). The sequenced sample consisted of blood. The CDR3 corresponds to CASSLVGSQGRSTEAFF.